This T cell receptor (beta chain) was identified in a study of early T cells in non-severe SARS-CoV-2 infection. The overall study: Unsorted whole blood bulk RNA was sequenced, with unpaired chains.

Regarding this clonotype: Antigen specificity is unknown.

The TCR library protocol was used to attach unique molecular identifiers. These identifiers were attached to individual cDNA molecules. Using its own MiXCR run on the 5' RACE reads, TCRdb lists one record per CDR3 protein. Of about 77,000 distinct CDR3 sequences listed, about 15% are singletons. Study observations and caveats: Matches to VDJdb favored anti-spike CD8 responses and missed private and CD4 specificities.

What was sequenced was whole blood. This TCR derives from an adult who was a healthcare worker with PCR-confirmed SARS-CoV-2 infection or an uninfected control (not recorded which).

In nucleotides, the CDR3 is TGTGCCAGCAGCTTTGACAGCGTAGCCAAAAACATTCAGTACTTC. Translated: CASSFDSVAKNIQYF. The chain carries TRBV11-2 and TRBJ2-4, with D possibly being TRBD1 (5 bases). The germline V gene has CDR1 SGHAT and CDR2 FQNNGV. V dropped 3 bases and J dropped 0 bases, with 9 bases sitting between them. The CDR3 extends over 15 amino acids. Together with reference TRBV11-2 and TRBJ2-4, the CDR3 gives the full variable domain: EAGVAQSPRYKIIEKRQSVAFWCNPISGHATLYWYQQILGQGPKLLIQFQNNGVVDDSQLPKDRFSAERLKGVDSTLKIQPAKLEDSAVYLCASSFDSVAKNIQYFGAGTRLSVL.